This entry lists 11 T cell receptor beta chains sequenced from one sample in a study of control samples from healthy donors and cancer patients. Clones were read by immunoSEQ multiplex PCR, and TCRdb kept only the in-frame ones, dropping some. The data contain approximately 100,000 clones, roughly 84% of them seen just once; the ten biggest clones take up roughly 2%. Sequencing input: blood. Every receptor here comes from a woman in her forties in good health.

Notes on this clone: At one end the junction does not follow the germline gene, possibly because of a read error. The J gene is TRBJ1-3, the V gene TRBV29-1; D gene unclear. The CDR3 is 12 residues long. Germline V CDR1 and CDR2: SQVTM, ANQGSEA. The CDR3 loop is CSVEDPGNTIYF. DNA for the CDR3: TGCAGCGTCGAAGATCCTGGAAACACCATATATTTT.

The chain combines TRBV15 with TRBJ1-2; 7 bases agree with TRBD1. CDR3 length equals 17 residues. The germline V gene encodes CDR1 LNHNV and CDR2 YYDKDF (reference sequence). V trimming: 0 bases; J trimming: 3 bases; junction bases outside the gene matches: 10. DNA for the CDR3: TGTGCCACCAGCAGAGATGCCGCAGGGGGGAAATACTATGGCTACACCTTC. This codes for CATSRDAAGGKYYGYTF.

This chain links TRBV19 with TRBJ1-3, with unresolved D. The germline V gene encodes CDR1 LNHDA and CDR2 SQIVND (reference sequence). The CDR3 contains 15 residues. Trimming took 5 bases from V and 0 from J, leaving 11 bases between them. CDR3 coding DNA: TGTGCCAGTAGTTTATGGCTTCACTCTGGAAACACCATATATTTT. Its protein is CASSLWLHSGNTIYF. The full variable domain, its missing parts supplied by reference TRBV19 and TRBJ1-3, is DGGITQSPKYLFRKEGQNVTLSCEQNLNHDAMYWYRQDPGQGLRLIYYSQIVNDFQKGDIAEGYSVSREKKESFPLTVTSAQKNPTAFYLCASSLWLHSGNTIYFGEGSWLTVV.

V and J are TRBV2 and TRBJ2-3; TRBD2 matches at 16 bases. The V segment lost 7 bases and the J segment 4 bases; nucleotides outside the gene matches: 5. The CDR3 runs 16 residues. From germline, CDR1 is SNHLY and CDR2 FYNNEI. CDR3 sequence reads: CASNSGLAGGPDTQYF. CDR3 nucleotide sequence: TGTGCCAGCAATTCGGGACTAGCGGGGGGGCCAGATACGCAGTATTTT.

With respect to this clone: The junction departs from germline at one end; a sequencing error may be responsible. V and J are TRBV29-1 and TRBJ1-1, with a tentative D call TRBD1 (5 bases). The germline V gene encodes CDR1 SQVTM and CDR2 ANQGSEA. The CDR3 loop spans 13 amino acids. The DNA of the CDR3 is TGCAGCGCCGGGACGCCGGTGAACACTGAAGTTTTCTTT. It encodes CSAGTPVNTEVFF.

CDR3 nucleotide sequence: TGCGCCAGCAGCCATACAGGACCCAGGGGTGAAGCTTTCTTT. Protein sequence: CASSHTGPRGEAFF. The chain carries TRBV4-3 and TRBJ1-1, with a weak D call TRBD1 (6 bases). CDR3 length: 14 residues. Trimming cost V 3 bases and J 7 bases, with 15 bases left between them. From germline, CDR1 is LGHNA and CDR2 YSLEER.

The genes are TRBV12-3 or TRBV12-4 and TRBJ2-3; D not resolved. The length of the CDR3 is 12 residues. V dropped 6 bases and J dropped 4 bases, with 8 bases sitting between them. CDR3: CASSPVSDTQYF. The DNA of the CDR3 is TGTGCCAGCAGCCCCGTCTCAGATACGCAGTATTTT.

The chain has TRBV7-2 and TRBJ1-2; D remains unclear. The CDR3 runs 18 residues. From germline, CDR1 is SGHTA and CDR2 FQGNSA. Trimming cost V 5 bases and J 3 bases, with 25 bases left between them. CDR3 in DNA: TGTGCCAGCAGCCGTCCCTTACCCAGGAGCCCCGAGGACTATGGCTACACCTTC. As protein: CASSRPLPRSPEDYGYTF. The whole variable domain, remainder taken from reference TRBV7-2 and TRBJ1-2, is GAGVSQSPSNKVTEKGKDVELRCDPISGHTALYWYRQSLGQGLEFLIYFQGNSAPDKSGLPSDRFSAERTGGSVSTLTIQRTQQEDSAVYLCASSRPLPRSPEDYGYTFGSGTRLTVV.

The chain couples TRBV28 to TRBJ1-5, with D possibly TRBD1 on 5 matching bases. Germline CDR1 reads MDHEN; CDR2 reads SYDVKM. The V and J ends lost 6 bases and 3 bases respectively, with 18 bases between them. The CDR3 extends over 16 amino acids. The CDR3: CASRWGGEAINQPQHF. The DNA for the CDR3 is TGTGCCAGCAGGTGGGGCGGGGAGGCTATCAATCAGCCCCAGCATTTT.

This rearrangement joins TRBV12-5 to TRBJ1-5; no firm D call. The CDR3 spans 14 residues. Deletions cut 6 bases from V and 3 bases from J, with 12 bases between. Germline-derived CDR1 and CDR2 are LGHNT and FRNRAP. CDR3 loop: CASGPPGPNQPQHF. The CDR3 DNA reads as TGTGCTAGTGGACCACCGGGCCCCAATCAGCCCCAGCATTTT. Looking up the rest from reference TRBV12-5 and TRBJ1-5 gives the full variable domain: DARVTQTPRHKVTEMGQEVTMRCQPILGHNTVFWYRQTMMQGLELLAYFRNRAPLDDSGMPKDRFSAEMPDATLATLKIQPSEPRDSAVYFCASGPPGPNQPQHFGDGTRLSIL.

The chain combines TRBV4-3 with TRBJ1-5; D gene unclear. This CDR3 is built from 16 residues. Germline loops: CDR1 LGHNA, CDR2 YSLEER. V lost 1 base, J lost 1 base, and 11 bases lay in between. The CDR3: CASSQGVGRSNQPQHF. The DNA for the CDR3 is TGCGCCAGCAGCCAAGGTGTGGGTCGGAGCAATCAGCCCCAGCATTTT.